This is a list of T cell receptor beta chains from one sample in a study of T cells in Graves' hyperthyroidism and ophthalmopathy. TCRdb processed the multiplex PCR reads anew with MiXCR; each CDR3 protein has one entry. The sample includes 37,000 or so distinct CDR3 sequences, 40% to 65% of them seen just once. Sequencing was performed on blood. The receptors were gathered from a man aged 35-49 years with Graves' ophthalmopathy. CDR3s include the opening cysteine and the closing phenylalanine or tryptophan. The D gene is left open where the match is weak. Clone size, where shown, is once, few, many, or a class for clones that have expanded.

NA | TRBV6-5 | NA | CASSVQANQPQRF
NA | TRBV20-1 | NA | CSAEHRAQHF
NA | TRBV6-4 | many | CASYTTMGDNEQFF
NA | TRBV9 | NA | CASSVEYWRADEQFF
NA | TRBV11-2 | many | CASSLVFEGTYEQYF
NA | TRBV27 | few | CASSPRDPGDPYNEQFF
TRBD1 | TRBV20-1 | many | CSARLRTGRGETQYF
NA | TRBV19 | many | CASSQGTNTEAFF
NA | TRBV20-1 | few | CSARGGRARAPQHF
TRBD2 | TRBV3-1 | many | CASSPLAGVFYEQYF
TRBD1 | TRBV2 | NA | CASREPGQGLFNEQFF